This section outlines one T cell receptor beta chain sequence together with its context. What it recognizes is unknown. The data originate from a study of CD8+ T cells in alopecia areata. Findings and limits, study-wide: More clonal than normal scalp was lesional scalp, particularly alopecia totalis/universalis. Scalp clonality, together with expanded CD8+ clones among the top 100, fell significantly with tofacitinib.

RNA was isolated and reverse transcribed to cDNA, the sequencing template. Sequenced by immunoSEQ multiplex PCR; TCRdb stores in-frame clones only, minus some. The repertoire holds a few hundred thousand clones, with 35% to 45% as singletons. Between the trimmed V and J ends, which lost 5 bases and 9 bases, there was a span of 19 bases. Germline V gene lookup returns CDR1 SGHTA and CDR2 FQGNSA. CDR3 size: 15 residues. Treatment meaning: oral pan-JAK inhibitor, 5-10 mg twice daily. The chain carries TRBV7-2 and TRBJ1-4, with D perhaps matching TRBD1 (5 bases). Sequenced material: CD4+ T cells sorted from blood, taken at roughly week 30, from a patient treated with tofacitinib. The origin of this receptor is a human donor with alopecia areata. CDR3 amino acids: CASSRRHGTMKKLFF. DNA of the CDR3: TGTGCCAGCAGCCGACGCCATGGGACGATGAAAAAACTGTTTTTT.